The source of this T cell receptor (beta chain) is a study of cytomegalovirus exposure and HLA in healthy donors. Findings of the study overall: An analysis done earlier found most TCR beta V segments productive about 87% or about 30% of the time. Rare TCR sequences predominated, though certain public TCRs were found in many donors.

On this clone: Its antigen is undetermined.

Donors had nominal health at sampling but likely had unrecorded immune exposures. The CDR3 is made up of 14 amino acids. Germline V gives CDR1 MNHEY, CDR2 SVGAGI. The V end lost 8 bases, the J end lost 3 bases, and 14 bases lay between the germline ends. This PCR relied on a set of 60 Vbeta primers and 13 Jbeta primers. The protocol was immunoSEQ multiplex PCR, while the TCRdb copy is restricted to in-frame clones and leaves out a portion. The sample lists 130,000 to 150,000 clones, about 82% occurring once. The sequence was collected from a male donor in good health and CMV-seronegative. Sequencing was performed on PBMCs. The rearrangement links TRBV6-5 to TRBJ1-5, with TRBD1 as a possible D gene (5 bases). CDR3 bases: TGTGCCAGCCTTCGACAGAGTCCCAATCAGCCCCAGCATTTT. Translation gives CASLRQSPNQPQHF.